This TCR beta chain derives from a study of radiation and T cells in renal cell carcinoma (dated by TCRdb to about 2020). Regarding the study in general: The samples were drawn from a clinical trial, where primary renal cell carcinomas were treated with 15 Gy of stereotactic body radiation therapy and then removed by nephrectomy 4 weeks afterward. TCR beta sequencing covered roughly 53 samples in total, comprising around 25 tumors and roughly 27 peripheral blood samples. Across all 50 or so samples, several million unique CDR3 nucleotide sequences, encoding approximately 2.5 million unique CDR3 amino acid sequences, were identified. Here is what the overall study found, with its caveats: No pretreatment tumor biopsies were available, so the baseline intratumoral presence of clonotypes could not be determined. In blood, the top tumor clonotypes increased between baseline and 2 weeks post-radiation and then shrank by 4 weeks, which suggests that tumor-resident clones expanded only transiently. With a single-armed trial design, the study had no way to address how radiation dose or scheduling affects the TCR repertoire. Blood repertoire dynamics were not followed beyond 4 weeks after treatment.

Following the manufacturer's recommendations, the immunoSEQ kit was used to generate TCR beta libraries from genomic DNA. For library preparation, a first multiplex PCR was performed with proprietary primers, followed by a second PCR in which unique barcodes were added, and bead cleanups were performed after each round. A positive control reaction and a negative control reaction, both provided in the kit, were run with every batch of samples. The final libraries were assessed on an Agilent 4200 TapeStation D1000 ScreenTape, pooled by volume, and quantified by qPCR. Sequencing was performed on an Illumina NextSeq500 using a MidOutput 150-cycle cartridge, with 156 Read1 cycles, 15 Index1 cycles, and the kit custom primers. The pooled library was loaded at roughly 1 pM with an approximately 22% PhiX control spike-in. As for how the authors treated the data: Vendor-processed data were analyzed in R, with a clonotype defined as all T cells sharing the same CDR3 nucleotide sequence. For clone abundance analyses, frequencies were normalized to the 10,000 most abundant clones in each sample. Public T cell clones, which averaged fewer than five per sample, were excluded before analysis. Tumor-enriched clonotypes and baseline blood-enriched clonotypes were defined as those with an abundance difference of at least 32-fold between compartments. A beta-binomial differential abundance model was used to identify clonotypes that expanded or contracted between blood time points. The Baroni-Urbani and Buser coefficient was used to measure tumor-blood repertoire similarity, and groups were compared with two-tailed Wilcoxon tests in R. As stored in TCRdb, this immuneACCESS dataset retains in-frame rearrangements with V and J assigned. A fraction of the clones does not appear; measured against another copy, unresolved V genes explain less than half of the discrepancy, and the remainder lacks a known reason. D and trimming were read from the DNA, whereas the V and J calls and clone size are those reported in that table. Counted in this sample were 40,000 to 60,000 clones; approximately 83% of them appeared once. The ten largest clones represent about 31% of the sample.

In the case of this clone: Its antigen specificity is not known. No qualities accompany the bases; no much larger clone lies one base away.

From the cysteine through the phenylalanine, the CDR3 covers 12 amino acids. Of all the DNA, just the CDR3 is kept, 36 bases in frame from base 1. V drops 2 bases and J drops 5 bases, leaving 7 bases in between. CDR1 and CDR2 (MNHNS, SASEGT) derive from the germline V gene. The time point label, as the study defines it: baseline pretreatment blood. What the treatment or condition label conveys for this sample: 15 Gy SBRT to primary tumor, nephrectomy 4 weeks later. To follow tumor-enriched clonotypes, peripheral blood was collected serially from radiation-treated patients at baseline and again at 2 weeks and 4 weeks after SBRT. Every patient had renal cell carcinoma of clear cell pathology. The QIAamp DNA Blood Mini Kit (Qiagen) was used to prepare genomic DNA for TCR sequencing. Only samples passing all quality control checks were included in the analyses.

The receptor chain draws on TRBV6-1 and TRBJ2-7, with the D segment identity uncertain. The starting material was blood, obtained from a patient whose treatment included radiotherapy and nephrectomy. This clonotype originated in a woman aged 70-85 years with renal cell carcinoma. The nucleotide sequence reads as follows: TGTGCCAGCAGTGAACGGTTCCACGAGCAGTACTTC. This sequence encodes CASSERFHEQYF.